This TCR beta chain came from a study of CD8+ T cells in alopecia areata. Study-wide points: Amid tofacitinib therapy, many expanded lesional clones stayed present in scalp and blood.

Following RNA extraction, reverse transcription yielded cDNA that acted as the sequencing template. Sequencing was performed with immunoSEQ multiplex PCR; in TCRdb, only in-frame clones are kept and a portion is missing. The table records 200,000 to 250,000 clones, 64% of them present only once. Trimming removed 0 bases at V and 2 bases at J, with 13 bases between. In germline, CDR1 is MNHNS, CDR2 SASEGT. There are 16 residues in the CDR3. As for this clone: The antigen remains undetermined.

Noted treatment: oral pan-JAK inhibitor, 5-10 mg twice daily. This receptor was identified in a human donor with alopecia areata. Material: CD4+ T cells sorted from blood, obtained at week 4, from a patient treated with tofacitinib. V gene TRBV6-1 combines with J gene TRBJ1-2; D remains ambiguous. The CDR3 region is CASSEARSWVNYGYTF. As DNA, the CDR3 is TGTGCCAGCAGTGAAGCGCGATCCTGGGTAAACTATGGCTACACCTTC.